The 32 T cell receptor beta chains below were found in one sample sequenced in a study of T cell responses to AZD1222 COVID-19 vaccine. The assay was immunoSEQ multiplex PCR, and TCRdb's table has in-frame clones only and misses some. The table shows about 220,000 clones, with about 92% occurring only once. Sequenced here: peripheral blood, sampled on day 0 of MenACWY control vaccination. The origin of the receptors is an adult in good health.

This sequence joins TRBV18 and TRBJ1-1; D is ambiguous. CDR3 size: 16 residues. CDR1 and CDR2 from the germline V gene are KGHSH and LQKENI. Between the trimmed V and J ends, which lost 3 bases and 0 bases, there was a span of 14 bases. CDR3 region: CASSPAIDTLNTEAFF. CDR3 in DNA: TGTGCCAGCTCACCCGCCATTGACACCCTGAACACTGAAGCTTTCTTT.

The chain employs TRBV15 and TRBJ2-1; D gene ambiguous. The CDR3 has 13 amino acids. Germline CDR1 and CDR2: LNHNV and YYDKDF (reference sequence). Between the trimmed V and J ends, which lost 0 bases and 7 bases, there was a span of 7 bases. The CDR3 DNA reads as TGTGCCACCAGCAGAGATTCCCTTAATGAGCAGTTCTTC. This encodes CATSRDSLNEQFF. The complete variable domain, with remaining parts taken from reference TRBV15 and TRBJ2-1, reads DAMVIQNPRYQVTQFGKPVTLSCSQTLNHNVMYWYQQKSSQAPKLLFHYYDKDFNNEADTPDNFQSRRPNTSFCFLDIRSPGLGDTAMYLCATSRDSLNEQFFGPGTRLTVL.

The chain employs TRBV2 and TRBJ2-7; TRBD2 matches at 8 bases. V shed 3 bases, J shed 6 bases, and the junction held 7 bases outside the gene matches. There are 14 residues in the CDR3. Germline CDR1 reads SNHLY; CDR2 reads FYNNEI. As DNA, the CDR3 is TGTGCCAGCAGTGATTCGGCGGGGGGAGGCGAGCAGTACTTC. Translated, it gives CASSDSAGGGEQYF.

The J gene is TRBJ1-1, the V gene TRBV7-9; 8 bases map to TRBD1. After removal of 6 bases from V and 1 base from J, the junction contained 4 bases not matched to a gene. CDR3 size: 14 residues. CDR1 is SEHNR, CDR2 FQNEAQ, per germline (reference sequence). The chain's CDR3 is CASSSQGANTEAFF. In DNA, the CDR3 is TGTGCCAGCAGTTCGCAGGGGGCGAACACTGAAGCTTTCTTT. Looking up the rest from reference TRBV7-9 and TRBJ1-1 gives the full variable domain: DTGVSQNPRHKITKRGQNVTFRCDPISEHNRLYWYRQTLGQGPEFLTYFQNEAQLEKSRLLSDRFSAERPKGSFSTLEIQRTEQGDSAMYLCASSSQGANTEAFFGQGTRLTVV.

The chain recombines TRBV7-2 with TRBJ2-7; D possibly corresponds to TRBD2 (5 bases). The CDR3 consists of 13 residues. V lost 2 bases, J lost 6 bases, and 11 bases lay in between. Per germline, CDR1 SGHTA and CDR2 FQGNSA. In nucleotides, the CDR3 is TGTGCCAGCAGCTTAATTGAGGGAAGCGAGCAGTACTTC. Translating it yields CASSLIEGSEQYF. Together with reference TRBV7-2 and TRBJ2-7, the CDR3 gives the full variable domain: GAGVSQSPSNKVTEKGKDVELRCDPISGHTALYWYRQSLGQGLEFLIYFQGNSAPDKSGLPSDRFSAERTGGSVSTLTIQRTQQEDSAVYLCASSLIEGSEQYFGPGTRLTVT.

This clone was detected a few times. The sample holds other DNA sequences that translate to the same CDR3. V usage is TRBV18 and J usage is TRBJ2-1; 7 positions match TRBD1. V gave up 6 bases and J gave up 6 bases; unmatched junction bases: 2. There are 12 residues in the CDR3. CDR1 is KGHSH and CDR2 is LQKENI in the germline V gene. The CDR3 region is CASSPGGNEQFF. CDR3 nucleotides: TGTGCCAGCTCTCCAGGGGGCAATGAGCAGTTCTTC.

The genes are TRBV6-1 and TRBJ1-5; D is ambiguous. Trimming removed 3 bases from V and 0 bases from J, with 9 bases in between. CDR3 size: 15 residues. CDR1 is MNHNS and CDR2 is SASEGT in the germline V gene. The CDR3 coding sequence is TGTGCCAGCAGTGAGAGAGGGAGTAGCAATCAGCCCCAGCATTTT. It codes for CASSERGSSNQPQHF.

The chain employs TRBV5-1 and TRBJ1-1; TRBD1 is a possible D gene (5 bases). The CDR3 runs to 13 residues. Looked up from germline, CDR1 is SGHRS and CDR2 is YFSETQ. V lost 5 bases, J lost 6 bases, and 14 bases lay in between. CDR3 sequence reads: CASRAGGIAEAFF. The CDR3 coding sequence is TGCGCCAGCAGGGCCGGGGGAATCGCTGAAGCTTTCTTT.

This chain connects TRBV9 to TRBJ1-3, with TRBD1 identical over 7 bases. Per germline, CDR1 SGDLS and CDR2 YYNGEE. This CDR3 region has 16 residues. V lost 4 bases to trimming and J lost 1 base; unmatched junction nucleotides: 8. Here the CDR3 DNA reads TGTGCCAGCAGCAGGACAGGTCAGAGGTCTGGAAACACCATATATTTT. This sequence encodes CASSRTGQRSGNTIYF. Combining the CDR3 with reference TRBV9 and TRBJ1-3 gives the whole variable domain DSGVTQTPKHLITATGQRVTLRCSPRSGDLSVYWYQQSLDQGLQFLIQYYNGEERAKGNILERFSAQQFPDLHSELNLSSLELGDSALYFCASSRTGQRSGNTIYFGEGSWLTVV.

The chain is built from TRBV25-1 and TRBJ1-1, with 8 bases that match TRBD1. The trim removed 1 base at V and 4 bases at J, leaving 8 bases unmatched. Germline CDR1 reads MGHDK; CDR2 reads SYGVNS. The CDR3 runs to 16 residues. The CDR3 sequence is CASSELGRGRVTEAFF. The CDR3 bases are TGTGCCAGCAGTGAATTGGGCAGGGGGCGGGTCACTGAAGCTTTCTTT.

The V call is TRBV30, the J call TRBJ2-3, with 11 bases lining up with TRBD2. The junction had 7 bases not matched to a gene; V was cut back by 7 bases and J by 10 bases. Germline V gives CDR1 GTSNPN, CDR2 SVGIG (reference sequence). CDR3 length: 12 residues. The CDR3 spells CAYGVTSGAQYF. DNA of the CDR3: TGTGCCTATGGAGTGACTAGCGGGGCGCAGTATTTT.

The J gene is TRBJ2-3, the V gene TRBV10-3; 9 bases match TRBD2. V dropped 11 bases and J dropped 8; count of bases not matched to a gene: 11. The CDR3 has 13 residues. CDR1 is ENHRY and CDR2 is SYGVKD in the germline V gene. CDR3: CASSSGVQGTQYF. CDR3 nucleotides: TGTGCCTCCTCTAGCGGGGTACAAGGTACGCAGTATTTT.

This chain uses TRBV7-2 with TRBJ2-7, with 9 nucleotides matching TRBD1. Germline V gene lookup returns CDR1 SGHTA and CDR2 FQGNSA. The CDR3 spans 13 residues. V was pared by 5 bases and J by 7 bases, with 6 bases of the junction left unmatched. CDR3: CASSHGTGREQYF. Written as DNA, the CDR3 is TGTGCCAGCAGCCATGGGACAGGGAGGGAGCAGTACTTC. The entire variable domain, with the rest obtained from reference TRBV7-2 and TRBJ2-7, is as follows: GAGVSQSPSNKVTEKGKDVELRCDPISGHTALYWYRQSLGQGLEFLIYFQGNSAPDKSGLPSDRFSAERTGGSVSTLTIQRTQQEDSAVYLCASSHGTGREQYFGPGTRLTVT.

J is TRBJ1-1 and V is TRBV7-2; a weak D match, TRBD1 (5 bases). This CDR3 contains 16 residues. V lost 3 bases and J lost 6, with 20 bases in between. Germline assignment: CDR1 SGHTA and CDR2 FQGNSA. The CDR3 DNA reads as TGTGCCAGCAGCTTCCTTGGGGGGGGATTAAGGGCTGAAGCTTTCTTT. Residues: CASSFLGGGLRAEAFF.

This clone is a singleton in its sample. The CDR3 region is CASSSDARGYTF. CDR3 DNA: TGTGCCAGCAGCTCGGATGCGCGTGGCTACACCTTC. The chain employs TRBV7-3 and TRBJ1-2; D remains unclear. The CDR3 length is 12 residues. CDR1 is SGHTA, CDR2 FQGTGA, per germline. Trimming left V 4 bases short and J 7 bases short, with 10 bases between.

The chain joins TRBV3-1 (or the pseudogene TRBV3-2) to TRBJ2-7, with TRBD2 identical over 10 bases. Unmatched junction bases numbered 6, after V lost 4 bases and J lost 0 bases. CDR1 is LGHDT and CDR2 is YNNKEL in the germline V gene (reference sequence). This CDR3 contains 16 residues. The CDR3: CASSPSGGVHSYEQYF. DNA for the CDR3: TGTGCCAGCAGCCCGAGCGGGGGGGTACACTCCTACGAGCAGTACTTC.

The genes are TRBV10-3 and TRBJ1-2, with D maybe TRBD1 (5 bases). The CDR3 runs 15 residues. Germline assignment: CDR1 ENHRY and CDR2 SYGVKD. The V end was cut by 0 bases, the J end by 5 bases, with 13 bases between. CDR3 region: CAISESVLGVYGYTF. CDR3 DNA: TGTGCCATCAGTGAGTCGGTACTAGGGGTATATGGCTACACCTTC.

The chain joins TRBV5-1 to TRBJ1-2, with 7 bases lining up with TRBD1. Germline CDR1 and CDR2: SGHRS and YFSETQ. The CDR3 contains 13 residues. With V trimmed by 5 bases and J by 6 bases, 7 bases remained unmatched. CDR3 DNA sequence: TGCGCCAGCAGAACTGACAGGGCGAATGGCTACACCTTC. It encodes CASRTDRANGYTF.

The chain carries TRBV18 and TRBJ1-4, with D possibly being TRBD1 (5 bases). The germline V gene has CDR1 KGHSH and CDR2 LQKENI. The CDR3 is 16 amino acids. The V gene lost 0 bases and the J gene lost 4 bases, with 12 bases spanning the gap. CDR3 sequence: CASSPPSETVNEKLFF. Here the CDR3 DNA reads TGTGCCAGCTCACCACCTAGTGAGACAGTTAATGAAAAACTGTTTTTT.

This chain connects TRBV7-3 to TRBJ2-2; the D is unclear. The V and J ends lost 4 bases and 5 bases respectively, with 8 bases between them. The CDR3 is 13 residues long. Germline-derived CDR1 and CDR2 are SGHTA and FQGTGA. The CDR3 coding sequence is TGTGCCAGCAGCTCCGAGTGGACCGGGGAGCTGTTTTTT. Its translation is CASSSEWTGELFF. The entire variable domain, with the rest obtained from reference TRBV7-3 and TRBJ2-2, is as follows: GAGVSQTPSNKVTEKGKYVELRCDPISGHTALYWYRQSLGQGPEFLIYFQGTGAADDSGLPNDRFFAVRPEGSVSTLKIQRTERGDSAVYLCASSSEWTGELFFGEGSRLTVL.

The chain has TRBV27 and TRBJ1-1, with no clear D. Germline V gives CDR1 MNHEY, CDR2 SMNVEV (reference sequence). V dropped 3 bases and J dropped 4 bases, with 15 bases sitting between them. CDR3 length: 15 amino acids. This CDR3 is CASSFLGSGGTEAFF. Written as DNA, the CDR3 is TGTGCCAGCAGTTTTCTGGGGTCGGGAGGCACTGAAGCTTTCTTT.

The genes are TRBV3-1 (or the pseudogene TRBV3-2) and TRBJ2-7; 12 bases line up with TRBD2. Germline CDR1 and CDR2: LGHDT and YNNKEL (reference sequence). The ends lost 1 base at V and 7 bases at J; junction bases unmatched: 5. The CDR3 has 15 residues. The CDR3 loop is CASSQGLAGVGEQYF. CDR3 DNA sequence: TGTGCCAGCAGCCAAGGACTAGCGGGGGTTGGGGAGCAGTACTTC.

Only one count was recorded for this clone. In DNA, the CDR3 is TGTGCCAGCAGCCAAGCCGAAAAACTGTTTTTT. It translates to CASSQAEKLFF. This chain joins TRBV3-1 (or the pseudogene TRBV3-2) and TRBJ1-4; D remains unclear. The V end was cut by 1 base, the J end by 8 bases, with 2 bases between. This CDR3 contains 11 residues. From germline, CDR1 is LGHDT and CDR2 YNNKEL (reference sequence).

The chain links TRBV9 to TRBJ1-2; tentative D call: TRBD1 (5 bases). Trimming took 0 bases from V and 6 from J, leaving 12 bases between them. Germline V lookup: CDR1 SGDLS, CDR2 YYNGEE. The CDR3 extends over 14 amino acids. In nucleotides, the CDR3 is TGTGCCAGCAGCGTAGAAGGGAGGGGAGATGGCTACACCTTC. Its protein product is CASSVEGRGDGYTF.

The genes are TRBV11-2 and TRBJ1-4, with D possibly matching TRBD1 (5 bases). Germline values: CDR1 SGHAT, CDR2 FQNNGV. This CDR3 spans 16 amino acids. V shed 1 base and J shed 1 base, with 10 bases lying between them. The CDR3 protein is CASSLVRVRTNEKLFF. The CDR3 DNA reads TGTGCCAGCAGCTTAGTCAGGGTGCGAACTAATGAAAAACTGTTTTTT.

The chain links TRBV7-9 to TRBJ2-1; perhaps TRBD2 as D (5 bases). The CDR3 is made up of 15 amino acids. V lost 5 bases to trimming and J lost 10 bases, with 21 bases between them. Germline V gene data show CDR1 as SEHNR and CDR2 as FQNEAQ (reference sequence). CDR3 DNA: TGTGCCAGCAGCCCCAGGACTCGGCGGGTGGGAGAGCAGTTCTTC. This codes for CASSPRTRRVGEQFF. The full variable domain, completed using reference TRBV7-9 and TRBJ2-1, is DTGVSQNPRHKITKRGQNVTFRCDPISEHNRLYWYRQTLGQGPEFLTYFQNEAQLEKSRLLSDRFSAERPKGSFSTLEIQRTEQGDSAMYLCASSPRTRRVGEQFFGPGTRLTVL.

This clone was seen a handful of times. CDR3 sequence (DNA): TGTGCCAGCAGTGATCAGGGGGGCTATGGCTACACCTTC. It codes for CASSDQGGYGYTF. This chain links TRBV2 with TRBJ1-2; 7 nucleotides align to TRBD1. V dropped 3 bases and J dropped 4; count of bases not matched to a gene: 2. CDR3 length: 13 amino acids. Looked up from germline, CDR1 is SNHLY and CDR2 is FYNNEI.

The CDR3 DNA sequence: TGTGCCAGCAGCCAAGACATTAACTATGGCTACACCTTC. Amino acid sequence: CASSQDINYGYTF. The chain couples TRBV14 to TRBJ1-2; D not resolved. Germline values: CDR1 SGHDN, CDR2 FVKESK. V was pared by 0 bases and J by 1 base, with 3 bases between. The CDR3 loop spans 13 amino acids.

In DNA form, the CDR3 reads TGCGCCAGCAGCCGGAAGGCAGGGGGGGGGCGCGGCACAGATACGCAGTATTTT. Translated: CASSRKAGGGRGTDTQYF. The chain has TRBV4-3 and TRBJ2-3, with D perhaps matching TRBD1 or TRBD2 (7 bases each). V gave up 4 bases and J gave up 1 base, with 21 bases separating them. The CDR3 spans 18 residues. CDR1 LGHNA and CDR2 YSLEER come from the germline V gene.

The V and J genes are TRBV3-1 (or the pseudogene TRBV3-2) and TRBJ1-1, with D possibly matching TRBD1 (5 bases). The CDR3 contains 15 residues. Deletions cut 4 bases from V and 0 bases from J, with 12 bases between. CDR1 and CDR2 from the germline V gene are LGHDT and YNNKEL (reference sequence). The CDR3 region is CASSPTGGVNTEAFF. As DNA, the CDR3 is TGTGCCAGCAGCCCCACTGGGGGAGTGAACACTGAAGCTTTCTTT.

The CDR3, as DNA: TGCGCCAGCAGCCAAGATGTAGGAGGGGGCATCAATCAGCCCCAGCATTTT. Translation gives CASSQDVGGGINQPQHF. The chain couples TRBV4-1 to TRBJ1-5; 7 bases line up with TRBD1. The germline gives CDR1 MGHRA, CDR2 YSYEKL. V lost 0 bases, J lost 3 bases, and 8 bases stayed unmatched. The CDR3 extends over 17 amino acids.

This clone was counted a single time. The V gene is TRBV7-9, the J gene TRBJ1-1; 10 nucleotides align to TRBD1. Trimming took 3 bases from V and 10 from J; bases not matched to a gene: 8. The CDR3 covers 14 residues. CDR1 is SEHNR and CDR2 is FQNEAQ in the germline V gene (reference sequence). As DNA, the CDR3 is TGTGCCAGCAGCTTGGGACAGGGGACTTTTGGAGCTTTCTTT. Translated, it gives CASSLGQGTFGAFF. The entire variable domain, with the rest obtained from reference TRBV7-9 and TRBJ1-1, is as follows: DTGVSQNPRHKITKRGQNVTFRCDPISEHNRLYWYRQTLGQGPEFLTYFQNEAQLEKSRLLSDRFSAERPKGSFSTLEIQRTEQGDSAMYLCASSLGQGTFGAFFGQGTRLTVV.